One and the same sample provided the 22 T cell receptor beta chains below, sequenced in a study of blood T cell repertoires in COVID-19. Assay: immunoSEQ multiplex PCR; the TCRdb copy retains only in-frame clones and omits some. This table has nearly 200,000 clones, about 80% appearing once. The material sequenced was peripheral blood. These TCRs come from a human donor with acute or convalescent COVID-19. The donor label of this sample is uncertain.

DNA of the CDR3: TGTGCCAGTATTTGGGCCGATCGTGCTTTCTTT. This translates into CASIWADRAFF. The gene calls are TRBV19 and TRBJ1-1, with D unclear. Trimming removed 7 bases at V and 11 bases at J, with 14 bases between. This CDR3 contains 11 residues. The germline V gene has CDR1 LNHDA and CDR2 SQIVND (reference sequence).

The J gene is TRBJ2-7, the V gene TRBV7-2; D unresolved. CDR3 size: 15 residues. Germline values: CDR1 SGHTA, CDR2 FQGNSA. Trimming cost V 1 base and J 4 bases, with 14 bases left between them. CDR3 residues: CASSLVPTYGYEQYF. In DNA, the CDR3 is TGTGCCAGCAGCTTAGTTCCGACTTACGGGTACGAGCAGTACTTC.

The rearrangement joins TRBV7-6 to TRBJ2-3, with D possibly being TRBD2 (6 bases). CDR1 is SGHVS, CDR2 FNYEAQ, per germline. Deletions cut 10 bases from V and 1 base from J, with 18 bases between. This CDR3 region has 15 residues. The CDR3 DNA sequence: TGTGCCAAAGAAATCCGGGACTCAGGCACAGATACGCAGTATTTT. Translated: CAKEIRDSGTDTQYF. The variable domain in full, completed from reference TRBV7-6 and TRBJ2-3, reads GAGVSQSPRYKVTKRGQDVALRCDPISGHVSLYWYRQALGQGPEFLTYFNYEAQQDKSGLPNDRFSAERPEGSISTLTIQRTEQRDSAMYRCAKEIRDSGTDTQYFGPGTRLTVL.

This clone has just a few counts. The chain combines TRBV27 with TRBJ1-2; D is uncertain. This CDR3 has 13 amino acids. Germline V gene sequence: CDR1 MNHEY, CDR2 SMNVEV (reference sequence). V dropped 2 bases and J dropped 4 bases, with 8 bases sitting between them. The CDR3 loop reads CASSLLASYGYTF. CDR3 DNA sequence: TGTGCCAGCAGTTTACTGGCCTCCTATGGCTACACCTTC.

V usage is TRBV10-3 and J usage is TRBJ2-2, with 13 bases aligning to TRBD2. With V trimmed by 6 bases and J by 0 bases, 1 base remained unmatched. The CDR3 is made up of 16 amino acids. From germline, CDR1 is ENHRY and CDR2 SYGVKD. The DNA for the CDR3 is TGTGCCATCAGAGGACTAGCGGGAGCGAACACCGGGGAGCTGTTTTTT. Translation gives CAIRGLAGANTGELFF.

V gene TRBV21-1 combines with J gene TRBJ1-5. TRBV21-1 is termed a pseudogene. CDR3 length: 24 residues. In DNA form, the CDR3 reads TGTGCCAGCAGCAAACCTCCCCCGGTATCGGAGAGGGCAATCTACCCCTATAGCAATCAGCCCCAGCATTTT. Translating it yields CASSKPPPVSERAIYPYSNQPQHF.

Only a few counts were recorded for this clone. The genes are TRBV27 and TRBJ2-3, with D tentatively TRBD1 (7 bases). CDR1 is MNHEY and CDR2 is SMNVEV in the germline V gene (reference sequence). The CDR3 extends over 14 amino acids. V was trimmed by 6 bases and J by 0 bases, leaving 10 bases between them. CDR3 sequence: CASRRDSSTDTQYF. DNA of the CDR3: TGTGCCAGCAGGCGGGACAGTAGCACAGATACGCAGTATTTT.

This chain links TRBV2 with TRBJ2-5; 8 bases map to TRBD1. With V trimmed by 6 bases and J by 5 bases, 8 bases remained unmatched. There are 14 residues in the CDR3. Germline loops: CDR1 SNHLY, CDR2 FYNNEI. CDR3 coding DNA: TGTGCCAGCAGCGGACAGGGAAGGAGGGAGACCCAGTACTTC. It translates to CASSGQGRRETQYF.

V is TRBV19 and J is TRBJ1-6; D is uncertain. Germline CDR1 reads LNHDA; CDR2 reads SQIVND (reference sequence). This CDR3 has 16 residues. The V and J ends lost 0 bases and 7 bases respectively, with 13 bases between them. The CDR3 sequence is CASSIEVNSKNSPLHF. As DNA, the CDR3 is TGTGCCAGTAGTATAGAGGTGAACAGTAAAAATTCACCCCTCCACTTT.

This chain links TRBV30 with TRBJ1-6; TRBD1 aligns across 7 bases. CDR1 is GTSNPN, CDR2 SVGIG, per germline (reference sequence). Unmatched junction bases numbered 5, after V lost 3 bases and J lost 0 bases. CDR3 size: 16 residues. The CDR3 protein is CAWRDSGGSYNSPLHF. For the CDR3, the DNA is TGTGCCTGGAGAGATTCAGGGGGCTCCTATAATTCACCCCTCCACTTT. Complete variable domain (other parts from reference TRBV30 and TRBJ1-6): SQTIHQWPATLVQPVGSPLSLECTVEGTSNPNLYWYRQAAGRGLQLLFYSVGIGQISSEVPQNLSASRPQDRQFILSSKKLLLSDSGFYLCAWRDSGGSYNSPLHFGNGTRLTVT.

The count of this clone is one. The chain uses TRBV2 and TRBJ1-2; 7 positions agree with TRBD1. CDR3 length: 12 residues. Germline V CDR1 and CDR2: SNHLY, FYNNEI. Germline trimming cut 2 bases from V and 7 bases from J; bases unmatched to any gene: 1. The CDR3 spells CASSEQGVGYTF. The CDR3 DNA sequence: TGTGCCAGCAGTGAACAGGGGGTTGGCTACACCTTC.

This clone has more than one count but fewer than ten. Here the CDR3 DNA reads TGTGCCAGCAGCAAGGAGGCTTTCCTCCGCACCATATATTTT. Translated: CASSKEAFLRTIYF. This rearrangement joins TRBV7-2 to TRBJ1-3, with D hard to call. Germline CDR1 SGHTA, CDR2 FQGNSA. The V and J ends lost 5 bases and 9 bases respectively, with 17 bases between them. This CDR3 comprises 14 residues.

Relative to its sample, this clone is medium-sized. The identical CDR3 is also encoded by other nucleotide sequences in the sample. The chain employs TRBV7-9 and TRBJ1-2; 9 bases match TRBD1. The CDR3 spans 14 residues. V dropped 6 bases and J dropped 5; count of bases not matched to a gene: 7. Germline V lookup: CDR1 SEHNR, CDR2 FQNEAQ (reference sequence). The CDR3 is CASRPLTGGYGYTF. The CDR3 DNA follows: TGTGCCAGCAGACCCTTGACAGGGGGTTATGGCTACACCTTC.

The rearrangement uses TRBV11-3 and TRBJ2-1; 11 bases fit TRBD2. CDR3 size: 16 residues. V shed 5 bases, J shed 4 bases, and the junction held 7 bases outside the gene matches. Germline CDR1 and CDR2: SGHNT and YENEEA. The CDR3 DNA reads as TGTGCCAGCAGCCTGGCCGGGACTAGCGGTTACAATGAGCAGTTCTTC. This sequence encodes CASSLAGTSGYNEQFF.

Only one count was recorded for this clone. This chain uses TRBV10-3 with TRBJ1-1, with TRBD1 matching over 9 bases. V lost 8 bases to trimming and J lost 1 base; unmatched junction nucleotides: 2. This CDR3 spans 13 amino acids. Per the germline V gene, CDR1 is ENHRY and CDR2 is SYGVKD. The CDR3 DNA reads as TGTGCCATCGGGGACAGGGAGAACACTGAAGCTTTCTTT. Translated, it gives CAIGDRENTEAFF.

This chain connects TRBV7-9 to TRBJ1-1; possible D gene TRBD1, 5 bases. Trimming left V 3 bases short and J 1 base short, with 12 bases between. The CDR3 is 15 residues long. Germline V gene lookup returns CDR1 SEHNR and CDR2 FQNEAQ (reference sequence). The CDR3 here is CASSFSFTGNTEAFF. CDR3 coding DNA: TGTGCCAGCAGCTTCTCTTTTACAGGGAACACTGAAGCTTTCTTT. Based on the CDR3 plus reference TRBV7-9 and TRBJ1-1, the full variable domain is DTGVSQNPRHKITKRGQNVTFRCDPISEHNRLYWYRQTLGQGPEFLTYFQNEAQLEKSRLLSDRFSAERPKGSFSTLEIQRTEQGDSAMYLCASSFSFTGNTEAFFGQGTRLTVV.

CDR3 region: CASSHLGGTNTEAFF. The CDR3 nucleotides read TGTGCCAGCAGCCACTTAGGGGGAACGAACACTGAAGCTTTCTTT. The chain joins TRBV3-1 (or the pseudogene TRBV3-2) to TRBJ1-1, with D tentatively TRBD1 (6 bases). The germline CDR1 and CDR2 sequences are LGHDT and YNNKEL (reference sequence). The CDR3 sequence is 15 residues long. Trimming took off 3 bases at V and 1 base at J, with 12 bases between the two ends.

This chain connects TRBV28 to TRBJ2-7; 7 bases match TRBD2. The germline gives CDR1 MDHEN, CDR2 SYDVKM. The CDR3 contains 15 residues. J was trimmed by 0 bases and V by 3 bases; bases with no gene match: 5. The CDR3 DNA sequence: TGTGCCAGCAGTTTCCAGCGGACTAGCTCCTACGAGCAGTACTTC. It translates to CASSFQRTSSYEQYF. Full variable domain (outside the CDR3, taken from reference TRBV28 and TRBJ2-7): DVKVTQSSRYLVKRTGEKVFLECVQDMDHENMFWYRQDPGLGLRLIYFSYDVKMKEKGDIPEGYSVSREKKERFSLILESASTNQTSMYLCASSFQRTSSYEQYFGPGTRLTVT.

In DNA, the CDR3 is TGTGCCAGTATGGGGGCCCAAGCGGGAGGGAATGAGCAGTTCTTC. Its translation: CASMGAQAGGNEQFF. The chain employs TRBV19 and TRBJ2-1, with 10 bases identical to TRBD2. The CDR3 spans 15 residues. V lost 7 bases and J lost 7; bases outside the gene matches: 10. Germline CDR1 reads LNHDA; CDR2 reads SQIVND (reference sequence).

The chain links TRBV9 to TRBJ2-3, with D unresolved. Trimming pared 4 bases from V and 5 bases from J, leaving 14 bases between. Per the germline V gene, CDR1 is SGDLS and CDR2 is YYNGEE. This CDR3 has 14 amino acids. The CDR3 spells CASSPWPSLDTQYF. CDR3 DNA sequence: TGTGCCAGCAGCCCTTGGCCTTCCTTAGATACGCAGTATTTT.

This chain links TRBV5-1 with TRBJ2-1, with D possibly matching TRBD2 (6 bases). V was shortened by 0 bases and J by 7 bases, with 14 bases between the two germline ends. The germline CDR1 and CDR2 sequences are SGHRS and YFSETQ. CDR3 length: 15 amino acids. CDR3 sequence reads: CASSLVAGLGNEQFF. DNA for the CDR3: TGCGCCAGCAGCTTGGTGGCGGGGCTGGGGAATGAGCAGTTCTTC. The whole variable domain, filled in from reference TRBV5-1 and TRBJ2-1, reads KAGVTQTPRYLIKTRGQQVTLSCSPISGHRSVSWYQQTPGQGLQFLFEYFSETQRNKGNFPGRFSGRQFSNSRSEMNVSTLELGDSALYLCASSLVAGLGNEQFFGPGTRLTVL.

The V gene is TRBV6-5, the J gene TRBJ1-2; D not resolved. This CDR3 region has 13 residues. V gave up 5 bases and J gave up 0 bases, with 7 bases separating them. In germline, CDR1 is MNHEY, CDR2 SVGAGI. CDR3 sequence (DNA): TGTGCCAGCAGTAACAGCACTAACTATGGCTACACCTTC. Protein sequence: CASSNSTNYGYTF.